The source of this T cell receptor beta chain is a study of T cells in Graves' hyperthyroidism and ophthalmopathy. Study-level background: Peripheral blood was secured at the point of initial diagnosis, before any treatment.

This clonotype has a count of ten or more. Its specificity is unknown. Recently diagnosed hyperthyroidism of less than 2 months' duration affected patients aged 18 to 65. Reasons for excluding patients were uncontrolled infection, other autoimmune disease, pregnancy or lactation. Overall study findings and caveats: Clonotypes that were expanded in thyroid above 0.001 mostly appeared in blood too.

J lost 5 bases, V lost 2 bases, and 4 bases had no gene match. The germline V gene encodes CDR1 MNHEY and CDR2 SVGAGI. The CDR3 extends over 15 amino acids. Regions amplified from RNA transcripts were the TCR beta CDR3 regions. When the TCR CDR3 underwent first-round RT-PCR, the HTBI primer set was used. TCRdb re-called the multiplex PCR reads through MiXCR, storing one row per CDR3 protein. The data show a few hundred thousand distinct CDR3 sequences, 25% seen once. The specimen was blood. The chain employs TRBV6-5 and TRBJ2-7, with TRBD2 identical over 12 bases. This clonotype was obtained from a man aged 45-60 years with Graves' hyperthyroidism. CDR3 nucleotide sequence: TGTGCCAGCAGTTACGCGCGACTAGCGGGAGACGAGCAGTACTTC. Its translation: CASSYARLAGDEQYF.